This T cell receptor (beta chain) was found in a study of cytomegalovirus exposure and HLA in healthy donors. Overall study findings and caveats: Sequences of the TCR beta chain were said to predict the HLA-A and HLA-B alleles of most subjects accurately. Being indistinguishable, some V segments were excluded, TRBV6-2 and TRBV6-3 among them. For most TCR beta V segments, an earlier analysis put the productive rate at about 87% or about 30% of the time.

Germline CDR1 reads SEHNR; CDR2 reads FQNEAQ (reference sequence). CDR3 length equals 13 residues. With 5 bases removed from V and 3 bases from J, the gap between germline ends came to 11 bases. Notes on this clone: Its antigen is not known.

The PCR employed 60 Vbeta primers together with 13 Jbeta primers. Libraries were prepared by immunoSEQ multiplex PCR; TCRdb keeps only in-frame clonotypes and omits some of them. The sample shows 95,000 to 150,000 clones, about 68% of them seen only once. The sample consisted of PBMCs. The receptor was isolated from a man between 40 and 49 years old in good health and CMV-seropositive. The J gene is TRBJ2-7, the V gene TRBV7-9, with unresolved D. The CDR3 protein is CASSRAGGYEQYF. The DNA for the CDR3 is TGTGCCAGCAGCCGAGCCGGCGGCTACGAGCAGTACTTC.